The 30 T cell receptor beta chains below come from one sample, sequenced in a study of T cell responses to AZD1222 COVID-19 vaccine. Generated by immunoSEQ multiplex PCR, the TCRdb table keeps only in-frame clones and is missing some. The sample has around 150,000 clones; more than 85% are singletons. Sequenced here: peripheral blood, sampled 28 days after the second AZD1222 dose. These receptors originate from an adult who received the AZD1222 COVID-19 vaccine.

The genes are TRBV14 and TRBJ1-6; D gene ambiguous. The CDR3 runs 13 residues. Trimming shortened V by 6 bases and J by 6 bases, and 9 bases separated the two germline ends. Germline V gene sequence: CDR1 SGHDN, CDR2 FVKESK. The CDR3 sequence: CASSLRSNSPLHF. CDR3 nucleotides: TGTGCCAGCAGTCTCAGGAGTAATTCACCCCTCCACTTT.

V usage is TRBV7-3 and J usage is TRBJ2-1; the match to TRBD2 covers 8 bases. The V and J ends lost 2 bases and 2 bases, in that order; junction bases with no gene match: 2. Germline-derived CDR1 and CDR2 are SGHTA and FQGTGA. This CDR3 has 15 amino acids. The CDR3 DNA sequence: TGTGCCAGCAGCTTAGCGGGAGGCACCTACAATGAGCAGTTCTTC. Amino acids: CASSLAGGTYNEQFF.

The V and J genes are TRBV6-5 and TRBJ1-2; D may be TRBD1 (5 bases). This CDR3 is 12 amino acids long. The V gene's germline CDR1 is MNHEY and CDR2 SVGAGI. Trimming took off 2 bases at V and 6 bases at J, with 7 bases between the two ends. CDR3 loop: CASSYGGNGYTF. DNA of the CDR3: TGTGCCAGCAGTTACGGGGGGAATGGCTACACCTTC.

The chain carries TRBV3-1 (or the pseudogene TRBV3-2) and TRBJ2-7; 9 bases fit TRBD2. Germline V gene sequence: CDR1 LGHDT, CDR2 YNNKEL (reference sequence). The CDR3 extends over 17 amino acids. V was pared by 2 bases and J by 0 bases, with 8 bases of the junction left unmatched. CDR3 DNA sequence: TGTGCCAGCAGCCAAATTTTCTCAGCGGGAGGCTCCTACGAGCAGTACTTC. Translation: CASSQIFSAGGSYEQYF.

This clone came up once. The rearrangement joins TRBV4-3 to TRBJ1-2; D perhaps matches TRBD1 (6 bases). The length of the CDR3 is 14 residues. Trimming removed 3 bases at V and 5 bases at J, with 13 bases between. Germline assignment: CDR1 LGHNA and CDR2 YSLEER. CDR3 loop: CASSQATGPYGYTF. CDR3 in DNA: TGCGCCAGCAGCCAGGCTACAGGGCCATATGGCTACACCTTC.

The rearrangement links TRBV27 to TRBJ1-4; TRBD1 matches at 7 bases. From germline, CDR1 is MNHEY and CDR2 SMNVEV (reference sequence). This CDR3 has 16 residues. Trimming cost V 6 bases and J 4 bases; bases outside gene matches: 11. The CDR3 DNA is TGTGCCAGCAGCACAGACAGGGAGATTGGTAATGAAAAACTGTTTTTT. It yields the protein CASSTDREIGNEKLFF.

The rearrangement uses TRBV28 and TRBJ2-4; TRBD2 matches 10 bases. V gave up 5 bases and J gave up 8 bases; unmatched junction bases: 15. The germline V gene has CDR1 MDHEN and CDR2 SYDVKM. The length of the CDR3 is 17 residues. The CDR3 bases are TGTGCCAGCAGTCCCTCGTACCAACTAGCGGGAAGACACATTCAGTACTTC. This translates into CASSPSYQLAGRHIQYF.

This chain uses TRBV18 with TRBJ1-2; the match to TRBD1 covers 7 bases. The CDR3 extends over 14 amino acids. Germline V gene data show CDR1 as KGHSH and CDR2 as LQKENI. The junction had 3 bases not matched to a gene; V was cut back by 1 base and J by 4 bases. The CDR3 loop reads CASSPQGAVYGYTF. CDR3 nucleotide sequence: TGTGCCAGCTCACCACAGGGGGCCGTCTATGGCTACACCTTC.

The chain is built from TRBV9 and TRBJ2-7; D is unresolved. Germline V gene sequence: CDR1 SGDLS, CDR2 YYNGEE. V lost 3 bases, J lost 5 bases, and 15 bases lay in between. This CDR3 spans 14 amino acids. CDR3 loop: CASSAAGHPDEQYF. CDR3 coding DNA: TGTGCCAGCAGCGCGGCCGGCCACCCAGACGAGCAGTACTTC.

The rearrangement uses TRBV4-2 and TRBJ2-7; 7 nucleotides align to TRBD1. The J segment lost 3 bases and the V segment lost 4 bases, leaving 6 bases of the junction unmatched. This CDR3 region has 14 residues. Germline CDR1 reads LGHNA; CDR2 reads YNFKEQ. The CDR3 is CASSLTGTDYEQYF. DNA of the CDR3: TGTGCCAGCAGCCTGACCGGGACAGACTACGAGCAGTACTTC.

As DNA, the CDR3 is TGCGCCAGCAGCCAATTTAGTAGTTCCTACGAGCAGTACTTC. It codes for CASSQFSSSYEQYF. The rearrangement uses TRBV4-3 and TRBJ2-7; D ambiguous. CDR1 is LGHNA, CDR2 YSLEER, per germline. The CDR3 extends over 14 amino acids. Deletions cut 2 bases from V and 1 base from J, with 9 bases between.

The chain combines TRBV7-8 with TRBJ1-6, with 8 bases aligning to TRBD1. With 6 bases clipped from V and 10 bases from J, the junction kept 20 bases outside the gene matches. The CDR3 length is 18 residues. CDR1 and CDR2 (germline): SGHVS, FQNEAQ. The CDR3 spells CASSPRIGGTGRRSPLHF. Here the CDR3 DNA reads TGTGCCAGCAGTCCTAGAATAGGTGGGACAGGAAGGAGGTCACCCCTCCACTTT.

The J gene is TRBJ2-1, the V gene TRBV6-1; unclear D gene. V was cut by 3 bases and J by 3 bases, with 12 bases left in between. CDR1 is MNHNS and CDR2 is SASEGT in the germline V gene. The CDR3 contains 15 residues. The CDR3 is CASSDGIVLYNEQFF. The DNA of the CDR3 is TGTGCCAGCAGTGATGGGATAGTTCTCTACAATGAGCAGTTCTTC.

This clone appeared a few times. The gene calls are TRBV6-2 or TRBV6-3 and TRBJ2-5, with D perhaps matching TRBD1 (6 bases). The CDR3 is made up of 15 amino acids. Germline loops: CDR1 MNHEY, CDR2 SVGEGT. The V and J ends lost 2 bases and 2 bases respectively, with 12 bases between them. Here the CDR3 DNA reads TGTGCCAGCAGTTACCCCATCCAGGGGCAAGAGACCCAGTACTTC. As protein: CASSYPIQGQETQYF.

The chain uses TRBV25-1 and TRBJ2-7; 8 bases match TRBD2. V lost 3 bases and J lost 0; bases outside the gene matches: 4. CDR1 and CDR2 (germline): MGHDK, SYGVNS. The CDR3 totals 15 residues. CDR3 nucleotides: TGTGCCAGCAGTGACCGACTAGCGAACTCCTACGAGCAGTACTTC. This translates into CASSDRLANSYEQYF.

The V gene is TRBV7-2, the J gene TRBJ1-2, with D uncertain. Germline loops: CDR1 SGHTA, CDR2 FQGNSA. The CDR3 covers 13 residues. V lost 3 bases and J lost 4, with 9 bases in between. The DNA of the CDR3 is TGTGCCAGCAGCTTGGACGGACTCTATGGCTACACCTTC. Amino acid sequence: CASSLDGLYGYTF.

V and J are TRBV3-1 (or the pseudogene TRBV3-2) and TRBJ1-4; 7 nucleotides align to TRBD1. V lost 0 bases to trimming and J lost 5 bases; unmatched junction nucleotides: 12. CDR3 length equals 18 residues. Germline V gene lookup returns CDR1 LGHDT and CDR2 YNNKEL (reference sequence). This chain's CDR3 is CASSQERAGGRSNEKLFF. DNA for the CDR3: TGTGCCAGCAGCCAAGAGAGGGCAGGGGGAAGATCGAATGAAAAACTGTTTTTT.

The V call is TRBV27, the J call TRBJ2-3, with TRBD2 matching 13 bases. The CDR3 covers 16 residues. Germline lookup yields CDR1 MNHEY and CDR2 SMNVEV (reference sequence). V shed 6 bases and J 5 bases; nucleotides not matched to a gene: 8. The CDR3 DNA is TGTGCCAGCAGGAAAGGACTAGCGGGAGATCAAGATACGCAGTATTTT. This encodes CASRKGLAGDQDTQYF.

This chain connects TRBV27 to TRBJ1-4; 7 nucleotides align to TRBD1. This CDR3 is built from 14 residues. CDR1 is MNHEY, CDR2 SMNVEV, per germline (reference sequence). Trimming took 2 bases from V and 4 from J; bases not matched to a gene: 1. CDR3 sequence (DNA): TGTGCCAGCAGTTTACGACAGGGTAATGAAAAACTGTTTTTT. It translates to CASSLRQGNEKLFF.

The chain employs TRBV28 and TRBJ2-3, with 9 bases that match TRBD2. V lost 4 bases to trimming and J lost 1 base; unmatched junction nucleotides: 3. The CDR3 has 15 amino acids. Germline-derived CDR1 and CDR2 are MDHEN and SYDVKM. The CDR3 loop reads CASSSRTSGTDTQYF. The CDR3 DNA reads TGTGCCAGCAGTTCCCGGACTAGCGGCACAGATACGCAGTATTTT.

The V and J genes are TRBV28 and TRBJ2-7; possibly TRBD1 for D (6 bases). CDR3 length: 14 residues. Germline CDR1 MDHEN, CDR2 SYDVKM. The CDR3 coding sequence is TGTGCGAGCGGTGAGGTACAGGGCACCTACGAGCAGTACTTC. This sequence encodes CASGEVQGTYEQYF.

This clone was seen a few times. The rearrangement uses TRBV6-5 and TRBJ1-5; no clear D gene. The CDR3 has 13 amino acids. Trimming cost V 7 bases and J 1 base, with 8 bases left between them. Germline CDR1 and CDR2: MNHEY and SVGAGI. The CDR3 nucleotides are TGTGCCAGCATTCAACGGAGCAATCAGCCCCAGCATTTT. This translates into CASIQRSNQPQHF.

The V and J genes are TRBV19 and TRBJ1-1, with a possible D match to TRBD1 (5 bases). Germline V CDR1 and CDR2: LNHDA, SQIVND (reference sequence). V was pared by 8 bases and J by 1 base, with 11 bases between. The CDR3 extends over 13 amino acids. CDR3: CASRQGRNTEAFF. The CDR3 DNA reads TGTGCCAGTCGGCAGGGTAGGAACACTGAAGCTTTCTTT.

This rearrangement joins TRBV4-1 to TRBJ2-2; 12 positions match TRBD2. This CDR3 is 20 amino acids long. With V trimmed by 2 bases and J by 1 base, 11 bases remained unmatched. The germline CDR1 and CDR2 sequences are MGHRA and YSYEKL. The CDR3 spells CASSQPDRKGLAGNTGELFF. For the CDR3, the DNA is TGCGCCAGCAGCCAACCAGACAGGAAGGGACTAGCGGGGAACACCGGGGAGCTGTTTTTT.

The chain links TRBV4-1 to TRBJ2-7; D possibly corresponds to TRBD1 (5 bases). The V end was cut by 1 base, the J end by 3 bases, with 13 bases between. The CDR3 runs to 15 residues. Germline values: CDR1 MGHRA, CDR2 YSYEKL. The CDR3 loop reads CASSQAGRSDYEQYF. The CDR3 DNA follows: TGCGCCAGCAGCCAAGCAGGGCGGAGCGACTACGAGCAGTACTTC.

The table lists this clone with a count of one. Written as DNA, the CDR3 is TGTGCCAGCTCACCAAGTGCCGGGACAGGGAACACTGAAGCTTTCTTT. Protein product: CASSPSAGTGNTEAFF. This chain connects TRBV18 to TRBJ1-1; 8 bases fit TRBD1. Per the germline V gene, CDR1 is KGHSH and CDR2 is LQKENI. There are 16 residues in the CDR3. The trim removed 2 bases at V and 1 base at J, leaving 6 bases unmatched.

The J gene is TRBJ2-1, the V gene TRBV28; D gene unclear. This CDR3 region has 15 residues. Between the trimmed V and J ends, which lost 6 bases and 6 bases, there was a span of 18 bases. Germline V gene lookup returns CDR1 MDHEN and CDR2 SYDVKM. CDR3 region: CASSTSSRSGNEQFF. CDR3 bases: TGTGCCAGCAGCACCAGCAGCAGGTCGGGCAATGAGCAGTTCTTC.

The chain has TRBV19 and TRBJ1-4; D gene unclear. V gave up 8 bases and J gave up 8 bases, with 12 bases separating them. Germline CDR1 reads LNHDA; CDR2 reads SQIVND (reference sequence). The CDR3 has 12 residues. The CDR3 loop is CASARLKEKLFF. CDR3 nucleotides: TGTGCCAGTGCCCGCTTGAAAGAAAAACTGTTTTTT.

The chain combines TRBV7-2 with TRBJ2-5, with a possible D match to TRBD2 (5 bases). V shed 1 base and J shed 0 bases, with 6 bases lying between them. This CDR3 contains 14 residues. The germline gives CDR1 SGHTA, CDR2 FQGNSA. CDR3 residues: CASSLGLNQETQYF. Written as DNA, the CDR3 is TGTGCCAGCAGCTTAGGACTAAACCAAGAGACCCAGTACTTC.

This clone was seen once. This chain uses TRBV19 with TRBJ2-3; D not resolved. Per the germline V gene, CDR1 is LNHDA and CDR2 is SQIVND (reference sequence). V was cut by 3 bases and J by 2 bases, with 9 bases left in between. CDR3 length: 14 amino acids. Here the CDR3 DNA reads TGTGCCAGTAGTATTTCCAGGAACACAGATACGCAGTATTTT. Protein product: CASSISRNTDTQYF.